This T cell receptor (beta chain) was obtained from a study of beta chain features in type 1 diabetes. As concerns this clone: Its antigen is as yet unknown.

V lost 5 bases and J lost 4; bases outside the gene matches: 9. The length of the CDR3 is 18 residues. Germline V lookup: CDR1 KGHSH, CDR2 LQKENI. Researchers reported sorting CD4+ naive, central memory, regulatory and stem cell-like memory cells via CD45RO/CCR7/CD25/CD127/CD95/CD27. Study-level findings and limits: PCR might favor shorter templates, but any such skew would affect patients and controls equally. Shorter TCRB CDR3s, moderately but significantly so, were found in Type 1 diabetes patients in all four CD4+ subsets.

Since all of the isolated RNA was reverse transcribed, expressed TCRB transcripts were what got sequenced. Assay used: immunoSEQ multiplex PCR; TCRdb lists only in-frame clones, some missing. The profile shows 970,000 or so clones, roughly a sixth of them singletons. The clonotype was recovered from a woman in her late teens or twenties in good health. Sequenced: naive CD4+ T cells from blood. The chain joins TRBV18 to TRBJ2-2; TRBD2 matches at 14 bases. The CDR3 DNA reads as TGTGCCAGCTCAGCTGACCCGGGACTAGCGGGAGTCACCGGGGAGCTGTTTTTT. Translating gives CASSADPGLAGVTGELFF.